Shown below are 21 T cell receptor beta chains from a single sample sequenced in a study of neoadjuvant anti-PD-1 for oral cavity cancer. Profiled with immunoSEQ multiplex PCR; TCRdb holds only in-frame clones, not every one. The sample has 17,000 or so clones, around two thirds seen once. Source: PBMCs, taken before nivolumab (anti-PD-1) treatment. These receptors all come from a person between 40 and 79 years old with oral cavity squamous cell carcinoma.

There are a few counts of this clone. CDR3 bases: TGTGCCAGCAGCGAGGGGACAGACGGAAATGAAAAACTGTTTTTT. It translates to CASSEGTDGNEKLFF. The V call is TRBV9, the J call TRBJ1-4; TRBD1 agrees at 7 bases. CDR3 length: 15 residues. Germline trimming cut 3 bases from V and 5 bases from J; bases unmatched to any gene: 7. Per germline, CDR1 SGDLS and CDR2 YYNGEE.

The chain carries TRBV28 and TRBJ1-4; D is possibly TRBD1 (6 bases). The germline V and J ends were trimmed by 7 bases and 3 bases, with 15 bases remaining between them. CDR1 is MDHEN, CDR2 SYDVKM, per germline. The CDR3 has 15 amino acids. The chain's CDR3 is CASNTGGAANEKLFF. CDR3 sequence (DNA): TGTGCCAGCAACACGGGGGGGGCAGCTAATGAAAAACTGTTTTTT.

The chain uses TRBV19 and TRBJ1-2, with a possible D match to TRBD1 (5 bases). Germline V gene data show CDR1 as LNHDA and CDR2 as SQIVND (reference sequence). The CDR3 is 13 residues long. Trimming removed 3 bases at V and 10 bases at J, with 15 bases between. The CDR3 here is CASSMGQEQDYTF. The CDR3 DNA follows: TGTGCCAGTAGTATGGGGCAAGAACAGGACTACACCTTC.

This clone was seen a few times. V and J are TRBV28 and TRBJ2-7, with TRBD1 matching over 9 bases. The V segment lost 6 bases and the J segment 5 bases; nucleotides outside the gene matches: 11. Germline loops: CDR1 MDHEN, CDR2 SYDVKM. This CDR3 comprises 15 residues. CDR3 in amino acids: CASSRGQGINHEQYF. CDR3 DNA: TGTGCCAGCAGCCGCGGACAGGGGATTAACCACGAGCAGTACTTC. Using reference TRBV28 and TRBJ2-7 for the parts outside the CDR3, the full variable domain is DVKVTQSSRYLVKRTGEKVFLECVQDMDHENMFWYRQDPGLGLRLIYFSYDVKMKEKGDIPEGYSVSREKKERFSLILESASTNQTSMYLCASSRGQGINHEQYFGPGTRLTVT.

The rearrangement uses TRBV2 and TRBJ2-7; no reliable D call. The length of the CDR3 is 13 residues. The V gene lost 0 bases and the J gene lost 5 bases, with 8 bases spanning the gap. Germline V lookup: CDR1 SNHLY, CDR2 FYNNEI. The CDR3 nucleotides are TGTGCCAGCAGTGAAGCGCTAGGCAACGAGCAGTACTTC. This sequence encodes CASSEALGNEQYF.

The chain combines TRBV6-5 with TRBJ2-5; D call uncertain. CDR3 size: 14 residues. V was pared by 4 bases and J by 1 base, with 10 bases between. In germline, CDR1 is MNHEY, CDR2 SVGAGI. The CDR3 sequence: CASSSVNRQETQYF. In DNA, the CDR3 is TGTGCCAGCAGTTCAGTAAACCGCCAAGAGACCCAGTACTTC.

Only a few counts were recorded for this clone. The J gene is TRBJ2-7, the V gene TRBV5-1; TRBD2 matches 10 bases. With V trimmed by 4 bases and J by 4 bases, 8 bases remained unmatched. Germline CDR1 SGHRS, CDR2 YFSETQ. The length of the CDR3 is 15 residues. CDR3 nucleotides: TGCGCCAGCAGCGTACAAGCGGGAGGGCCTTACGAGCAGTACTTC. This gives the protein CASSVQAGGPYEQYF.

This chain links TRBV10-2 with TRBJ1-5; 12 bases align to TRBD1. CDR1 is WSHSY, CDR2 SAAADI, per germline. V lost 5 bases and J lost 7; bases outside the gene matches: 12. This CDR3 spans 17 amino acids. DNA of the CDR3: TGCGCCAGCAGTAACCCCGGGACAGGGGGCGCAGGGCAGCCCCAGCATTTT. It yields the protein CASSNPGTGGAGQPQHF.

The V gene is TRBV5-4, the J gene TRBJ1-4, with D perhaps matching TRBD1 (5 bases). Trimming took 4 bases from V and 0 from J, leaving 10 bases between them. Per the germline V gene, CDR1 is SGHNT and CDR2 is YYREEE (reference sequence). This CDR3 spans 15 amino acids. The DNA of the CDR3 is TGTGCCAGCAGCACGGGACGCACAACTAATGAAAAACTGTTTTTT. Its protein product is CASSTGRTTNEKLFF.

This chain links TRBV11-2 with TRBJ2-3; D is tentatively TRBD1 or TRBD2 (5 bases each). Germline CDR1 and CDR2: SGHAT and FQNNGV. The V end was cut by 5 bases, the J end by 6 bases, with 9 bases between. The CDR3 sequence is 12 residues long. The CDR3 region has the DNA TGTGCCAGCAGCAGGGACCGCGATACGCAGTATTTT. Its protein product is CASSRDRDTQYF.

V usage is TRBV2 and J usage is TRBJ2-1, with D possibly TRBD1 on 5 matching bases. V shed 6 bases and J shed 3 bases, with 9 bases lying between them. Germline CDR1 is SNHLY and CDR2 is FYNNEI. The CDR3 consists of 13 residues. CDR3 in DNA: TGTGCCAGCAGCCCAGGGAACTACAATGAGCAGTTCTTC. Translated, it gives CASSPGNYNEQFF.

This chain links TRBV5-6 with TRBJ1-2; no firm D call. The V gene lost 3 bases and the J gene lost 7 bases, with 22 bases spanning the gap. Germline values: CDR1 SGHDT, CDR2 YYEEEE. The CDR3 covers 16 residues. The CDR3: CASSWGGVTDKGGYTF. The DNA of the CDR3 is TGTGCCAGCAGCTGGGGTGGGGTGACTGACAAGGGTGGCTACACCTTC.

In its sample, this clone was seen once. The chain carries TRBV5-1 and TRBJ1-4, with TRBD1 matching over 9 bases. Unmatched junction bases numbered 11, after V lost 3 bases and J lost 5 bases. The CDR3 runs to 17 residues. Looked up from germline, CDR1 is SGHRS and CDR2 is YFSETQ. DNA of the CDR3: TGCGCCAGCAGCTCGGGAAACACAGGGGGCTGGAATGAAAAACTGTTTTTT. Its protein product is CASSSGNTGGWNEKLFF.

V usage is TRBV4-1 and J usage is TRBJ2-3; D not certain. Germline CDR1 MGHRA, CDR2 YSYEKL. The V end lost 3 bases, the J end lost 2 bases, and 3 bases lay between the germline ends. The CDR3 is 12 residues long. The CDR3 reads CASSQDTDTQYF. The CDR3 coding sequence is TGCGCCAGCAGCCAGGACACAGATACGCAGTATTTT.

The chain employs TRBV19 and TRBJ1-5, with unresolved D. The CDR3 contains 12 residues. CDR1 LNHDA and CDR2 SQIVND come from the germline V gene (reference sequence). Trimming shortened V by 5 bases and J by 9 bases, and 11 bases separated the two germline ends. The CDR3 sequence: CASSPTDAPQHF. Written as DNA, the CDR3 is TGTGCCAGTAGTCCGACTGACGCGCCCCAGCATTTT.

This sequence joins TRBV6-6 and TRBJ1-1, with 9 bases matching TRBD1. Germline V gene sequence: CDR1 MNHNY, CDR2 SVGAGI (reference sequence). The CDR3 consists of 14 residues. Germline trimming cut 4 bases from V and 5 bases from J; bases unmatched to any gene: 5. The CDR3 bases are TGTGCCAGCAGTTTCGGGACAGGGTATACTGAAGCTTTCTTT. Translating gives CASSFGTGYTEAFF.

The genes are TRBV5-6 and TRBJ2-7; unclear D gene. V shed 0 bases and J shed 6 bases, with 10 bases lying between them. The CDR3 spans 13 residues. Germline V gene data show CDR1 as SGHDT and CDR2 as YYEEEE. In nucleotides, the CDR3 is TGTGCCAGCAGCTTGGTGGCAGCTGGCGAGCAGTACTTC. Encoded protein: CASSLVAAGEQYF. Full variable domain (remainder filled in from reference TRBV5-6 and TRBJ2-7): DAGVTQSPTHLIKTRGQQVTLRCSPKSGHDTVSWYQQALGQGPQFIFQYYEEEERQRGNFPDRFSGHQFPNYSSELNVNALLLGDSALYLCASSLVAAGEQYFGPGTRLTVT.

The rearrangement links TRBV30 to TRBJ1-5; a possible D gene is TRBD1 (6 bases). There are 15 residues in the CDR3. V was pared by 1 base and J by 4 bases, with 14 bases between. Germline CDR1 is GTSNPN and CDR2 is SVGIG (reference sequence). The CDR3, as DNA: TGTGCCTGGAGTGCCTCCGCAACAGGGAATCAGCCCCAGCATTTT. This translates into CAWSASATGNQPQHF.

This clone was seen only a few times. This chain connects TRBV7-9 to TRBJ2-1; 8 bases align to TRBD2. The J segment lost 10 bases and the V segment lost 5 bases, leaving 13 bases of the junction unmatched. Germline values: CDR1 SEHNR, CDR2 FQNEAQ (reference sequence). The CDR3 sequence is 15 residues long. The DNA for the CDR3 is TGTGCCAGCAGCCCCGGGAGGGCCGCCTTGGGGGAGCAGTTCTTC. Its translation is CASSPGRAALGEQFF.

This chain joins TRBV10-1 and TRBJ2-3; 8 bases are a match to TRBD2. Germline CDR1 is WNHNN and CDR2 is SYGVQD (reference sequence). Losses at the gene ends were 4 bases for V and 2 bases for J; bases not matched to a gene: 5. CDR3 size: 15 residues. CDR3 coding DNA: TGCGCCAGCAGTGTGACTAGCGACGACACAGATACGCAGTATTTT. Its translation is CASSVTSDDTDTQYF.

The genes are TRBV27 and TRBJ1-4; the match to TRBD1 covers 7 bases. The CDR3 covers 15 residues. The germline V gene encodes CDR1 MNHEY and CDR2 SMNVEV (reference sequence). With 3 bases clipped from V and 3 bases from J, the junction kept 4 bases outside the gene matches. The CDR3 reads CASSFGTVPNEKLFF. The DNA for the CDR3 is TGTGCCAGCAGTTTCGGGACAGTTCCTAATGAAAAACTGTTTTTT. The entire variable domain, with the rest obtained from reference TRBV27 and TRBJ1-4, is as follows: EAQVTQNPRYLITVTGKKLTVTCSQNMNHEYMSWYRQDPGLGLRQIYYSMNVEVTDKGDVPEGYKVSRKEKRNFPLILESPSPNQTSLYFCASSFGTVPNEKLFFGSGTQLSVL.